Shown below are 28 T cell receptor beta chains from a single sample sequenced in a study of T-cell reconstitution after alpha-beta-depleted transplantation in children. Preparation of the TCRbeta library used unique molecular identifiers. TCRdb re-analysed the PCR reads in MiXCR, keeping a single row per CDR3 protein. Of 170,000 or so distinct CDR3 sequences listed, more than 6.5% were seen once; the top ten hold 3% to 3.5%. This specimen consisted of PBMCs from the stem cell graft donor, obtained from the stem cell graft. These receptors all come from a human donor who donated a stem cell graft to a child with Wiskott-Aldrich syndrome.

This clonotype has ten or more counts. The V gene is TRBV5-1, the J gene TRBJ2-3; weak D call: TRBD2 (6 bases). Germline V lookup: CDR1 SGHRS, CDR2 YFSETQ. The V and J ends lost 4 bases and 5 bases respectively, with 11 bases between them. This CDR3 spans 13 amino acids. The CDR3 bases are TGCGCCAGCAGCCCCGGGACTCAAGATACGCAGTATTTT. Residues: CASSPGTQDTQYF.

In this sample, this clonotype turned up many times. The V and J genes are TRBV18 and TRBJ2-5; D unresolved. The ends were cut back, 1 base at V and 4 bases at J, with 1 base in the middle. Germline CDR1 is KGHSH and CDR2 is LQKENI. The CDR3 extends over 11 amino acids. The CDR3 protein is CASSPRETQYF. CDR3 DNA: TGTGCCAGCTCACCACGAGAGACCCAGTACTTC. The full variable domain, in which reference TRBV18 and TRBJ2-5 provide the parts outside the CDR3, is NAGVMQNPRHLVRRRGQEARLRCSPMKGHSHVYWYRQLPEEGLKFMVYLQKENIIDESGMPKERFSAEFPKEGPSILRIQQVVRGDSAAYFCASSPRETQYFGPGTRLLVL.

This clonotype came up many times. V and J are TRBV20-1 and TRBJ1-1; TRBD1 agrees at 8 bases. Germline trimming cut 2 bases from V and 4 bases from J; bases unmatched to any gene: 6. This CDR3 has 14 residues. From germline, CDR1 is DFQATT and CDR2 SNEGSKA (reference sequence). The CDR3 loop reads CSARMAGGGTEAFF. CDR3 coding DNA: TGCAGTGCTAGAATGGCAGGGGGCGGCACTGAAGCTTTCTTT.

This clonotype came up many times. CDR3 amino acids: CASSAGTSGGYEQYF. DNA for the CDR3: TGTGCCAGCAGCGCCGGGACTAGCGGGGGATACGAGCAGTACTTC. V gene TRBV5-6 combines with J gene TRBJ2-7, with 14 nucleotides matching TRBD2. Germline lookup yields CDR1 SGHDT and CDR2 YYEEEE. V was pared by 4 bases and J by 4 bases, with 4 bases of the junction left unmatched. There are 15 residues in the CDR3.

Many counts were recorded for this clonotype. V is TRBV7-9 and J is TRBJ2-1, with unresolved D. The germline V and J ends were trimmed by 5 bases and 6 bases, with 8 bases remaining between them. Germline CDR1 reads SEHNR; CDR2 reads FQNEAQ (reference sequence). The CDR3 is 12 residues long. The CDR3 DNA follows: TGTGCCAGCAGCCGCGATACCAATGAGCAGTTCTTC. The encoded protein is CASSRDTNEQFF.

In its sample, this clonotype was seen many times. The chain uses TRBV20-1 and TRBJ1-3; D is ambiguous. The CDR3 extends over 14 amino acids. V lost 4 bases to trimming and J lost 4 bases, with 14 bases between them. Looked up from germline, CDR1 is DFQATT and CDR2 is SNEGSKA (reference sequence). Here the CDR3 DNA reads TGCAGTGCTACAAATCTAGATGGCGGAAACACCATATATTTT. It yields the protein CSATNLDGGNTIYF.

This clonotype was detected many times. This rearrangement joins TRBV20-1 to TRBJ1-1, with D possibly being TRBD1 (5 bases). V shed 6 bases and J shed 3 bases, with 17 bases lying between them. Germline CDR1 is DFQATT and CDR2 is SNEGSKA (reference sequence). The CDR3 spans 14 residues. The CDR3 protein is CSAGGGRAYTEAFF. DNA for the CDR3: TGCAGTGCCGGCGGCGGCAGGGCTTACACTGAAGCTTTCTTT.

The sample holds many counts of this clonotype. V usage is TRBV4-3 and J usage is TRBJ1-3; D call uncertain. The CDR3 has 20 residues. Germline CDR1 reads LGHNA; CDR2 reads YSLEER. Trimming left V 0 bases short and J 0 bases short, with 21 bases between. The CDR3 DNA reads TGCGCCAGCAGCCAAGATTTCGCCTCGAGTTTCCTCGTCTCTGGAAACACCATATATTTT. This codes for CASSQDFASSFLVSGNTIYF.

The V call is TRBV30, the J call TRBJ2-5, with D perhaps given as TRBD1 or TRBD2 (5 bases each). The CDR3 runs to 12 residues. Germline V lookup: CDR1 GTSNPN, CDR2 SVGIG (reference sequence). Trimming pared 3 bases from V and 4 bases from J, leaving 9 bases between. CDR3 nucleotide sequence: TGTGCCTGGAGCAGGGACGGAGAGACCCAGTACTTC. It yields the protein CAWSRDGETQYF.

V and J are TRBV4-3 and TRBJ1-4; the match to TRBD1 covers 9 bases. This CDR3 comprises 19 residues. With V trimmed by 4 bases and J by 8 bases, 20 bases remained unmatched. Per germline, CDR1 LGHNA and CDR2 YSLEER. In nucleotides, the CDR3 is TGCGCCAGCAGCCGGAAGGGGACAGGGAGATCCCAGGGGTGGGAAAAACTGTTTTTT. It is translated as CASSRKGTGRSQGWEKLFF.

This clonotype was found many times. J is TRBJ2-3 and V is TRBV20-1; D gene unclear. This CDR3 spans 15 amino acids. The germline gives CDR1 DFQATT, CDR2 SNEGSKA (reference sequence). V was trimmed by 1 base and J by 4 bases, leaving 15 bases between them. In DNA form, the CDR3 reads TGCAGTGCTAGAGGCGAAAAAGTGCCAGCAGATACGCAGTATTTT. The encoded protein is CSARGEKVPADTQYF.

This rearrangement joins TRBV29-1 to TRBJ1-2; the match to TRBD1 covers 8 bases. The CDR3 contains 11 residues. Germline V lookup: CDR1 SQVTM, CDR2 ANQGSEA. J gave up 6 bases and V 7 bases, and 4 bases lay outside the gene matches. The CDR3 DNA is TGCAGCGCTCAGGGGGCGAATGGCTACACCTTC. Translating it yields CSAQGANGYTF.

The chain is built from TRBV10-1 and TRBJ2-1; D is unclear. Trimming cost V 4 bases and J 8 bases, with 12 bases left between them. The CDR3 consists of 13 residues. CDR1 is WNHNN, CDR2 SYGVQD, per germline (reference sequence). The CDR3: CASSADSEDEQFF. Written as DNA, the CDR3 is TGCGCCAGCAGTGCGGATTCAGAGGATGAGCAGTTCTTC.

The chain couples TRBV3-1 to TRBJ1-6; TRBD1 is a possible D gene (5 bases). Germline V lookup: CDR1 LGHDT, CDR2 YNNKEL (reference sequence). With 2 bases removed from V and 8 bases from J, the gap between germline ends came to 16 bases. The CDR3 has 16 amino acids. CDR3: CASSQLIGGDDSPLHF. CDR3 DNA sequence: TGTGCCAGCAGCCAACTCATTGGGGGGGATGATTCACCCCTCCACTTT.

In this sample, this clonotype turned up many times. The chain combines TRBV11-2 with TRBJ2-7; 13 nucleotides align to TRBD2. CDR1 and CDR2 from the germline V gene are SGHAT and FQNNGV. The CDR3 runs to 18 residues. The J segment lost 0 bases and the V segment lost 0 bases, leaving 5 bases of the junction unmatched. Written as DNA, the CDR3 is TGTGCCAGCAGCTTAGAACTAGCGGGAGGGACTAGCTCCTACGAGCAGTACTTC. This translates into CASSLELAGGTSSYEQYF. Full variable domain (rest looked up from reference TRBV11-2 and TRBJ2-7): EAGVAQSPRYKIIEKRQSVAFWCNPISGHATLYWYQQILGQGPKLLIQFQNNGVVDDSQLPKDRFSAERLKGVDSTLKIQPAKLEDSAVYLCASSLELAGGTSSYEQYFGPGTRLTVT.

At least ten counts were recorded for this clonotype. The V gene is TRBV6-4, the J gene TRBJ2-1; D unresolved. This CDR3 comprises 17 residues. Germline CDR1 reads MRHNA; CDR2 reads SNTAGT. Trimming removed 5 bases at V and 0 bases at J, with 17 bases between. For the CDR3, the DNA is TGTGCCAGCAGTCGTTCTACCACCAGGAGCTCCTACAATGAGCAGTTCTTC. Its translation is CASSRSTTRSSYNEQFF.

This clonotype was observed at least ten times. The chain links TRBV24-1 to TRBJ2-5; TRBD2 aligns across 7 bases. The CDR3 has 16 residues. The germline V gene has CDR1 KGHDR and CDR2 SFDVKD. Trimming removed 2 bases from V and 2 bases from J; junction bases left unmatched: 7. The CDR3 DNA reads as TGTGCCACCAGTGATTCGCGCGGGAGTGAACAAGAGACCCAGTACTTC. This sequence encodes CATSDSRGSEQETQYF.

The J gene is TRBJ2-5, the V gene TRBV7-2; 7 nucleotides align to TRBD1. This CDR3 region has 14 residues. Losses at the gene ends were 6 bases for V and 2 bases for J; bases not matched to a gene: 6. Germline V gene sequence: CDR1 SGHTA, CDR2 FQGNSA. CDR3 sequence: CASRPTGVQETQYF. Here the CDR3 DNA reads TGTGCCAGCAGGCCTACAGGGGTACAAGAGACCCAGTACTTC.

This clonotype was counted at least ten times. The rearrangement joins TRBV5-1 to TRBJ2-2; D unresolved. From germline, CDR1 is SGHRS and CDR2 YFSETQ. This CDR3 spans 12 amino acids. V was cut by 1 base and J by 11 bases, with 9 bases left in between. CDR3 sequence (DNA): TGCGCCAGCAGCTTGTCGGGTTTTGAGCTGTTTTTT. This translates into CASSLSGFELFF.

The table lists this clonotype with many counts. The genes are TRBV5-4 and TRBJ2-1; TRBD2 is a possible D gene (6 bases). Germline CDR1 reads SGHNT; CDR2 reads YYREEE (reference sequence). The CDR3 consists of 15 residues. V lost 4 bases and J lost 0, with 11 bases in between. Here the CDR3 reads CASSSAGSSYNEQFF. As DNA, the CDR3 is TGTGCCAGCAGCAGCGCCGGGAGCTCCTACAATGAGCAGTTCTTC.

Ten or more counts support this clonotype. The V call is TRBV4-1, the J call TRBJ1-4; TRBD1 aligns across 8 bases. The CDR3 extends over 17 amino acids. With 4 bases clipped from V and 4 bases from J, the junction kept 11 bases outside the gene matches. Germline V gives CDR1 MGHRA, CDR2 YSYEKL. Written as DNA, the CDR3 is TGCGCCAGCAGCCCTAAGGGGCAGGGGGCGGATAATGAAAAACTGTTTTTT. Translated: CASSPKGQGADNEKLFF.

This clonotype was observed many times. CDR3 DNA: TGTGCCAGCATCCCCAACGCGGGGTGGGTAACCGGGGAGCTGTTTTTT. It encodes CASIPNAGWVTGELFF. The chain recombines TRBV12-3 or TRBV12-4 with TRBJ2-2; D might be TRBD2 (6 bases). Trimming stripped 7 bases from V and 5 bases from J, with 20 bases between. This CDR3 has 16 amino acids.

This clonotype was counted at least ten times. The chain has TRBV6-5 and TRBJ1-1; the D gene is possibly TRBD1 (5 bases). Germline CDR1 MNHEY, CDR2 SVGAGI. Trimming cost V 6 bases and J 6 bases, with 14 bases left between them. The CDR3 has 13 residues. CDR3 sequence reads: CASRPNWDSEAFF. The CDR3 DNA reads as TGTGCCAGCAGACCCAACTGGGACTCTGAAGCTTTCTTT.

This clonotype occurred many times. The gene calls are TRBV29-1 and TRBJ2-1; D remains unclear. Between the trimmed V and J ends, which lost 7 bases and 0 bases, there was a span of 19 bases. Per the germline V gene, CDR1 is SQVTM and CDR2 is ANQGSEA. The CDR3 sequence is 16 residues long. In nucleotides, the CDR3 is TGCAGCGGTTCCCCAGCCCCCGCCAGCTCCTACAATGAGCAGTTCTTC. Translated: CSGSPAPASSYNEQFF.

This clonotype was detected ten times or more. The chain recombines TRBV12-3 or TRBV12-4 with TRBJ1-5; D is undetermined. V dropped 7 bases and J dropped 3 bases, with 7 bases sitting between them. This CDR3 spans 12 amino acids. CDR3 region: CASTLFNQPQHF. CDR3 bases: TGTGCCAGCACCTTATTCAATCAGCCCCAGCATTTT.

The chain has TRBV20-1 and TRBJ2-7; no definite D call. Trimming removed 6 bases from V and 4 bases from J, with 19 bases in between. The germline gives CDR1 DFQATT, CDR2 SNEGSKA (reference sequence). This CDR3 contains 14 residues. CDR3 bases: TGCAGTGCCATTGGTCCCCTCCGGCGGTACGAGCAGTACTTC. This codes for CSAIGPLRRYEQYF.

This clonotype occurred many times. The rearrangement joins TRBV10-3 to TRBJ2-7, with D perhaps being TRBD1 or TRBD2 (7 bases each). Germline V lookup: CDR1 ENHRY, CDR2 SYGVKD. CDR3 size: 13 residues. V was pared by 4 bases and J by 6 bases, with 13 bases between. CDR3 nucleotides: TGTGCCATCAGTGGTGGCAGGGGGGGCGAGCAGTACTTC. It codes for CAISGGRGGEQYF.

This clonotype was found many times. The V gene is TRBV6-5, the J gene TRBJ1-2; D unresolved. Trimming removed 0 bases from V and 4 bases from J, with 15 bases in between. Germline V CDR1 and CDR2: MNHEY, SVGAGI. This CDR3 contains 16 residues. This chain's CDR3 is CASSYSRDGSIYGYTF. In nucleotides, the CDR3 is TGTGCCAGCAGTTACTCAAGGGATGGTAGTATCTATGGCTACACCTTC.